This T cell receptor beta chain was obtained from a study of OX40 agonist ivuxolimab in advanced cancers. Study details: At 82.7% male, the cohort had a mean age of about 60 years, ranging from about 23 to 80.

Details on this clone: Its antigen is unknown.

Findings of the study overall: Relatively little clonal expansion, among the lowest observed, appeared in partial responders at 0.1-3.0 mg/kg. At 0.1 to 3.0 mg/kg and by week 6, clonal expansion occurred in CD4+ and CD8+ blood T cells. The authors did not determine the antigen specificity of the expanded peripheral T cells.

The CDR3 has 13 amino acids. CDR1 is MNHEY and CDR2 is SVGAGI in the germline V gene. Clones were sequenced by immunoSEQ multiplex PCR, and TCRdb holds only the in-frame ones, with some missing. The sample has some 68,000 clones; over 80% are singletons. The receptor's source is an adult with an advanced solid tumor such as melanoma, head and neck, liver or kidney cancer. The material was CD4+ or CD8+ T cells sorted from blood, obtained in a trial of the OX40 agonist ivuxolimab. The J gene is TRBJ2-5, the V gene TRBV6-5; a weak D match, TRBD1 (6 bases). The DNA end is a closer match to TRBJ2-7, so the J assignment may be wrong. The CDR3 region is CASSRQGSYEQYF. As DNA, the CDR3 is TGTGCCAGCAGCCGCCAGGGGTCCTACGAGCAGTACTTC.